This TCR beta chain comes out of a study of CD8 T cells in Susac syndrome. As for this clonotype: Its antigen is unknown.

V was cut by 2 bases and J by 5 bases, with 13 bases left in between. Germline assignment: CDR1 SGDLS and CDR2 YYNGEE. CDR3 length equals 14 residues. Study-wide findings and caveats: As the study acknowledged, the number of individuals who were part of its TCR sequencing and HLA analysis was relatively small.

Reverse transcription used about 0.45 to 1 ug RNA and random hexamers. Amplification of TCR beta CDR3 by immunoSEQ multiplex PCR spanned 54 Vbeta and 13 Jbeta. MiXCR was run by TCRdb on the immunoSEQ multiplex PCR reads, yielding one entry per CDR3 protein. The sample includes around 120,000 distinct CDR3 sequences, 85% to 95% of them seen just once. This sequence was found in a human donor with multiple sclerosis. The rearrangement joins TRBV9 to TRBJ1-2; a possible D gene is TRBD1 (5 bases). The source material was CD4+ T cells from PBMCs. The CDR3 DNA reads TGTGCCAGCAGCGTGGGCGGGACGGCTTATGGCTACACCTTC. It is translated as CASSVGGTAYGYTF.